These 30 T cell receptor beta chains share one sample of origin, sequenced in a study of blood T cell repertoires in COVID-19. The protocol was immunoSEQ multiplex PCR, while the TCRdb copy is restricted to in-frame clones and leaves out a portion. The data hold 60,000 or so clones, with approximately 90% observed a single time. Sequenced material: peripheral blood. All receptors derive from a human donor with active COVID-19. The donor label of this sample is uncertain.

This clone came up a few times. J is TRBJ2-2 and V is TRBV12-5; 10 bases map to TRBD2. Germline trimming cut 5 bases from V and 1 base from J; bases unmatched to any gene: 4. CDR3 length equals 16 residues. The germline CDR1 and CDR2 sequences are LGHNT and FRNRAP. The CDR3 region has the DNA TGTGCTAGTGGTCCCCCTAGCGGGAGGAACACCGGGGAGCTGTTTTTT. The encoded protein is CASGPPSGRNTGELFF.

With regard to this clone: The same CDR3 arises from other DNA sequences in this sample as well. This chain's CDR3 is CASSLRTDTQYF. The CDR3 coding sequence is TGTGCCAGCAGCTTGAGGACAGATACGCAGTATTTT. The gene calls are TRBV7-9 and TRBJ2-3, with D unclear. The CDR3 has 12 residues. V was trimmed by 3 bases and J by 3 bases, leaving 4 bases between them. Germline lookup yields CDR1 SEHNR and CDR2 FQNEAQ (reference sequence).

The CDR3 is CASSHPSGGPYEQYF. The DNA of the CDR3 is TGTGCCAGCAGCCACCCTAGCGGGGGGCCCTACGAGCAGTACTTC. The V call is TRBV5-6, the J call TRBJ2-7; 11 bases are shared with TRBD2. CDR3 length equals 15 residues. V dropped 4 bases and J dropped 2; count of bases not matched to a gene: 5. The V gene's germline CDR1 is SGHDT and CDR2 YYEEEE.

CDR3 loop: CASSVTGSAVQPQHF. CDR3 sequence (DNA): TGTGCCAGCTCAGTTACCGGGTCAGCGGTTCAGCCCCAGCATTTT. The chain has TRBV18 and TRBJ1-5; D not certain. Germline V CDR1 and CDR2: KGHSH, LQKENI. The CDR3 runs 15 residues. Trimming took off 5 bases at V and 6 bases at J, with 17 bases between the two ends.

The CDR3 nucleotides read TGTGCCAGCAGGCAGACAGGGGCCACTGAAGCTTTCTTT. Protein product: CASRQTGATEAFF. The chain combines TRBV5-6 with TRBJ1-1, with 8 bases aligning to TRBD1. This CDR3 is built from 13 residues. The V gene's germline CDR1 is SGHDT and CDR2 YYEEEE. The ends lost 5 bases at V and 4 bases at J; junction bases unmatched: 4.

CDR3 sequence: CASSRTGDSPLHF. The CDR3 nucleotides read TGTGCCAGCAGTCGGACAGGAGATTCACCCCTCCACTTT. This chain links TRBV2 with TRBJ1-6; 7 bases line up with TRBD1. The CDR3 spans 13 residues. J gave up 8 bases and V 5 bases, and 3 bases lay outside the gene matches. Germline V lookup: CDR1 SNHLY, CDR2 FYNNEI. Combining the CDR3 with reference TRBV2 and TRBJ1-6 gives the whole variable domain EPEVTQTPSHQVTQMGQEVILRCVPISNHLYFYWYRQILGQKVEFLVSFYNNEISEKSEIFDDQFSVERPDGSNFTLKIRSTKLEDSAMYFCASSRTGDSPLHFGNGTRLTVT.

This clone was seen a single time. The V gene is TRBV6-5, the J gene TRBJ2-7; D may be TRBD1 (6 bases). V lost 6 bases and J lost 4, with 10 bases in between. The CDR3 has 12 amino acids. CDR1 is MNHEY, CDR2 SVGAGI, per germline. The CDR3 DNA reads as TGTGCCAGCAGCCCAAGGGGGTACGAGCAGTACTTC. Its translation is CASSPRGYEQYF.

The count of this clone is one. This chain joins TRBV7-3 and TRBJ1-2, with TRBD1 matching 7 bases. With V trimmed by 2 bases and J by 3 bases, 3 bases remained unmatched. Germline V CDR1 and CDR2: SGHTA, FQGTGA. The CDR3 extends over 14 amino acids. In DNA form, the CDR3 reads TGTGCCAGCAGCTTACTAGGGGGCGACTATGGCTACACCTTC. Residues: CASSLLGGDYGYTF. The complete variable domain, with remaining parts taken from reference TRBV7-3 and TRBJ1-2, reads GAGVSQTPSNKVTEKGKYVELRCDPISGHTALYWYRQSLGQGPEFLIYFQGTGAADDSGLPNDRFFAVRPEGSVSTLKIQRTERGDSAVYLCASSLLGGDYGYTFGSGTRLTVV.

V and J are TRBV5-6 and TRBJ1-5; no firm D call. Looked up from germline, CDR1 is SGHDT and CDR2 is YYEEEE. The CDR3 is 12 residues long. Trimming took off 6 bases at V and 6 bases at J, with 10 bases between the two ends. CDR3 DNA sequence: TGTGCCAGCACCCAGGCAGGTCAGCCCCAGCATTTT. Protein: CASTQAGQPQHF.

As DNA, the CDR3 is TGCAGTGCTAGTCACCCCCAGATGGGAGGCTACGAGCAGTACTTC. Its protein is CSASHPQMGGYEQYF. This chain connects TRBV20-1 to TRBJ2-7; the D gene is possibly TRBD2 (6 bases). CDR3 size: 15 residues. CDR1 and CDR2 from the germline V gene are DFQATT and SNEGSKA (reference sequence). The V gene lost 3 bases and the J gene lost 3 bases, with 18 bases spanning the gap.

The chain is built from TRBV27 and TRBJ2-7; 12 bases are a match to TRBD1. The CDR3 length is 14 residues. The ends lost 2 bases at V and 5 bases at J; junction bases unmatched: 1. CDR1 MNHEY and CDR2 SMNVEV come from the germline V gene (reference sequence). This chain's CDR3 is CASSLGTGGDEQYF. DNA of the CDR3: TGTGCCAGCAGTTTAGGGACAGGGGGCGACGAGCAGTACTTC.

The chain has TRBV11-3 and TRBJ2-7; TRBD2 matches at 15 bases. With V trimmed by 5 bases and J by 5 bases, 7 bases remained unmatched. The CDR3 extends over 16 amino acids. CDR1 and CDR2 from the germline V gene are SGHNT and YENEEA. The CDR3 is CASSPRTSGRADEQYF. The CDR3 nucleotides are TGTGCCAGCAGCCCAAGGACTAGCGGGAGGGCCGACGAGCAGTACTTC.

V gene TRBV6-4 combines with J gene TRBJ2-7; possibly TRBD2 for D (5 bases). The CDR3 length is 12 residues. Between the trimmed V and J ends, which lost 7 bases and 9 bases, there was a span of 16 bases. Germline values: CDR1 MRHNA, CDR2 SNTAGT. CDR3 in DNA: TGTGCCAGCAAACTGGCTCGTCGGGGGCAGTACTTC. It encodes CASKLARRGQYF.

V is TRBV2 and J is TRBJ2-1; TRBD2 matches at 7 bases. Germline loops: CDR1 SNHLY, CDR2 FYNNEI. J gave up 9 bases and V 5 bases, and 13 bases lay outside the gene matches. The CDR3 sequence is 15 residues long. CDR3 region: CASSHLGEGQGEQFF. CDR3 coding DNA: TGTGCCAGCAGTCATCTCGGGGAGGGGCAGGGTGAGCAGTTCTTC.

The count of this clone is one. CDR3 sequence reads: CASSLASQETQYF. The CDR3 region has the DNA TGTGCCAGCAGCTTAGCCAGTCAAGAGACCCAGTACTTC. This chain links TRBV7-2 with TRBJ2-5; D is ambiguous. The V end was cut by 0 bases, the J end by 2 bases, with 4 bases between. CDR3 size: 13 residues. From germline, CDR1 is SGHTA and CDR2 FQGNSA.

The J gene is TRBJ2-2, the V gene TRBV5-1, with D perhaps TRBD2 (5 bases). V lost 0 bases and J lost 11, with 20 bases in between. The CDR3 extends over 16 amino acids. CDR1 SGHRS and CDR2 YFSETQ come from the germline V gene. CDR3 DNA: TGCGCCAGCAGCTTGGGAGATTCAGGCCCACTAGGAGAGCTGTTTTTT. This encodes CASSLGDSGPLGELFF.

The chain's CDR3 is CASSLGRREREAREQFF. CDR3 DNA sequence: TGTGCCAGCAGCTTAGGCCGTCGCGAGCGGGAGGCCCGGGAGCAGTTCTTC. The gene calls are TRBV13 and TRBJ2-1; 9 positions agree with TRBD2. This CDR3 has 17 amino acids. With 0 bases clipped from V and 10 bases from J, the junction kept 13 bases outside the gene matches. Germline V lookup: CDR1 PRHDT, CDR2 FYEKMQ (reference sequence).

The V call is TRBV5-1, the J call TRBJ2-1; tentatively, D is TRBD2 (5 bases). This CDR3 has 13 amino acids. V dropped 3 bases and J dropped 9 bases, with 13 bases sitting between them. Germline values: CDR1 SGHRS, CDR2 YFSETQ. The CDR3 region is CASSSYSEGEQFF. The DNA of the CDR3 is TGCGCCAGCAGCTCCTACAGCGAGGGTGAGCAGTTCTTC.

The chain carries TRBV4-1 and TRBJ1-2, with D possibly matching TRBD1 (6 bases). CDR3 size: 15 residues. CDR1 and CDR2 from the germline V gene are MGHRA and YSYEKL. Trimming took off 4 bases at V and 6 bases at J, with 18 bases between the two ends. The CDR3: CASSPIAGELNGYTF. CDR3 DNA: TGCGCCAGCAGCCCCATTGCAGGGGAACTAAATGGCTACACCTTC.

This rearrangement joins TRBV28 to TRBJ1-2, with D perhaps matching TRBD1 (5 bases). Germline values: CDR1 MDHEN, CDR2 SYDVKM. With 7 bases removed from V and 7 bases from J, the gap between germline ends came to 19 bases. The CDR3 has 14 amino acids. As DNA, the CDR3 is TGTGCCAGCACCCCCCCAGGGCAGGCCGTTGGCTACACCTTC. This sequence encodes CASTPPGQAVGYTF.

This chain uses TRBV29-1 with TRBJ1-1; 7 bases align to TRBD1. Germline CDR1 is SQVTM and CDR2 is ANQGSEA. The CDR3 loop spans 16 amino acids. With 2 bases clipped from V and 1 base from J, the junction kept 10 bases outside the gene matches. The CDR3 DNA sequence: TGCAGCGTTGAAACCTCCGGGACAGCTTCGAACACTGAAGCTTTCTTT. This translates into CSVETSGTASNTEAFF.

Only one count was recorded for this clone. The genes are TRBV5-1 and TRBJ1-1; the match to TRBD1 covers 10 bases. Germline lookup yields CDR1 SGHRS and CDR2 YFSETQ. The CDR3 extends over 16 amino acids. Germline trimming cut 4 bases from V and 5 bases from J; bases unmatched to any gene: 11. This CDR3 reads CASSHNGQGVGTEAFF. DNA for the CDR3: TGCGCCAGCAGCCATAATGGACAGGGGGTAGGGACTGAAGCTTTCTTT.

The chain carries TRBV11-2 and TRBJ2-6; 8 positions agree with TRBD1. The length of the CDR3 is 19 residues. Germline V gives CDR1 SGHAT, CDR2 FQNNGV. Trimming removed 4 bases from V and 0 bases from J; junction bases left unmatched: 11. This CDR3 reads CASSSPRQGLASGANVLTF. The CDR3 DNA sequence: TGTGCCAGCAGCTCGCCGAGACAGGGGTTGGCCTCTGGGGCCAACGTCCTGACTTTC.

The CDR3 region is CASSLPEGGNTGELFF. The CDR3 nucleotides are TGTGCCAGCAGCTTGCCAGAGGGCGGTAACACCGGGGAGCTGTTTTTT. The chain recombines TRBV5-4 with TRBJ2-2, with a weak D call TRBD2 (5 bases). The CDR3 is 16 amino acids. Germline-derived CDR1 and CDR2 are SGHNT and YYREEE (reference sequence). V lost 1 base, J lost 2 bases, and 12 bases lay in between. Full variable domain (rest looked up from reference TRBV5-4 and TRBJ2-2): ETGVTQSPTHLIKTRGQQVTLRCSSQSGHNTVSWYQQALGQGPQFIFQYYREEENGRGNFPPRFSGLQFPNYSSELNVNALELDDSALYLCASSLPEGGNTGELFFGEGSRLTVL.

The V gene is TRBV6-2 or TRBV6-3, the J gene TRBJ2-7; 8 bases are a match to TRBD1. This CDR3 comprises 15 residues. V dropped 4 bases and J dropped 4; count of bases not matched to a gene: 9. Germline V gene sequence: CDR1 MNHEY, CDR2 SVGEGT. CDR3 in DNA: TGTGCCAGCAGTTCCCCGGGACAGGTTTTTTACGAGCAGTACGTC. Amino acids: CASSSPGQVFYEQYV.

The V and J genes are TRBV18 and TRBJ1-2; 9 nucleotides align to TRBD1. CDR1 and CDR2 (germline): KGHSH, LQKENI. V shed 2 bases and J 3 bases; nucleotides not matched to a gene: 4. The CDR3 runs to 15 residues. DNA of the CDR3: TGTGCCAGCTCACCAACGGGACAGGGCTACTATGGCTACACCTTC. This gives the protein CASSPTGQGYYGYTF.

The CDR3 DNA reads as TGTGCCACCAGTGACCGGACAGGGAGAACGGTCAATGAGCAGTTCTTC. Its translation: CATSDRTGRTVNEQFF. V and J are TRBV24-1 and TRBJ2-1, with 8 positions matching TRBD1. The trim removed 4 bases at V and 6 bases at J, leaving 10 bases unmatched. The germline CDR1 and CDR2 sequences are KGHDR and SFDVKD. CDR3 size: 16 residues.

The chain joins TRBV12-3 or TRBV12-4 to TRBJ2-7, with D unresolved. This CDR3 has 12 residues. V shed 3 bases and J shed 6 bases, with 9 bases lying between them. DNA of the CDR3: TGTGCCAGCAGTTTTGATATCAGCGAGCAGTACGTC. Translation: CASSFDISEQYV.

The chain joins TRBV3-1 (or the pseudogene TRBV3-2) to TRBJ2-7; a possible D gene is TRBD1 (6 bases). Germline V gives CDR1 LGHDT, CDR2 YNNKEL (reference sequence). The CDR3 covers 13 residues. Trimming took 2 bases from V and 7 from J, leaving 12 bases between them. Here the CDR3 reads CASSQTGMGEQYV. CDR3 nucleotide sequence: TGTGCCAGCAGCCAAACAGGGATGGGTGAGCAGTACGTC.

The gene calls are TRBV28 and TRBJ2-7, with TRBD2 matching 8 bases. The germline V gene has CDR1 MDHEN and CDR2 SYDVKM. Germline trimming cut 10 bases from V and 7 bases from J; bases unmatched to any gene: 12. The length of the CDR3 is 13 residues. In DNA, the CDR3 is TGTGCCATCGGGACTAGGCTCCCTGGGGAGCAGTACTTC. Its protein is CAIGTRLPGEQYF. Variable domain in full (rest from reference TRBV28 and TRBJ2-7): DVKVTQSSRYLVKRTGEKVFLECVQDMDHENMFWYRQDPGLGLRLIYFSYDVKMKEKGDIPEGYSVSREKKERFSLILESASTNQTSMYLCAIGTRLPGEQYFGPGTRLTVT.